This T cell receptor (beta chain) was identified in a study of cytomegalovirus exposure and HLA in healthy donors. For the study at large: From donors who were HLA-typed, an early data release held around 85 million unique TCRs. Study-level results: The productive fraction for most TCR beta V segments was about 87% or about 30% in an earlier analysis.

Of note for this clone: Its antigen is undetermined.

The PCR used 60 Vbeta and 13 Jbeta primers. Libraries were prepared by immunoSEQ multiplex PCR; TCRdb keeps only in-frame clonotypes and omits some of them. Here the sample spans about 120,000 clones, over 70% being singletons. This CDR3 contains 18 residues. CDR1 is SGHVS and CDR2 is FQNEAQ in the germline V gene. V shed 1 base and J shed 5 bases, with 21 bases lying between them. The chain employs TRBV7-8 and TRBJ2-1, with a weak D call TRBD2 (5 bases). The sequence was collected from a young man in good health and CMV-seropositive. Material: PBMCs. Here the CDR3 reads CASSLVGLRAAANNEQFF. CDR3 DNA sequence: TGTGCCAGCAGCTTAGTCGGTTTGAGGGCGGCGGCTAACAATGAGCAGTTCTTC. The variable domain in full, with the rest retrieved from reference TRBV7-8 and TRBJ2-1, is GAGVSQSPRYKVAKRGQDVALRCDPISGHVSLFWYQQALGQGPEFLTYFQNEAQLDKSGLPSDRFFAERPEGSVSTLKIQRTQQEDSAVYLCASSLVGLRAAANNEQFFGPGTRLTVL.